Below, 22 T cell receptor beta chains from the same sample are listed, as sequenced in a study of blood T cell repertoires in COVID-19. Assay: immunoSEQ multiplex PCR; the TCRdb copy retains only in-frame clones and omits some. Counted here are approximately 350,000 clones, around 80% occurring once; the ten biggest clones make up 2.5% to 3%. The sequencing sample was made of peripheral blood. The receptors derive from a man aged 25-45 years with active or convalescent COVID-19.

The CDR3 protein is CASSLATEAFF. The DNA of the CDR3 is TGTGCCAGCAGCTTGGCAACTGAAGCTTTCTTT. The rearrangement uses TRBV5-5 and TRBJ1-1; D unclear. Deletions cut 0 bases from V and 5 bases from J, with 2 bases between. The length of the CDR3 is 11 residues. Germline V gene sequence: CDR1 SGHKS, CDR2 YYEKEE (reference sequence).

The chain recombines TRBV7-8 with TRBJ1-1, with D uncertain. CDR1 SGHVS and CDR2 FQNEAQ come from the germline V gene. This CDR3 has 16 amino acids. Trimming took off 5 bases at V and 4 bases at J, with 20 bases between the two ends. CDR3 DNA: TGTGCCAGCAGCCCACCAAAGGGCGGGAGTGCCACTGAAGCTTTCTTT. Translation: CASSPPKGGSATEAFF.

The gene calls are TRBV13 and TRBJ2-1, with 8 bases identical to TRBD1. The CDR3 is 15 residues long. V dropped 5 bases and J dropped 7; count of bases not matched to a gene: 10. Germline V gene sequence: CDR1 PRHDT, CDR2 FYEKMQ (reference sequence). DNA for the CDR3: TGTGCCAGCAGCCGCATGCGACAGGGGAGAAATGAGCAGTTCTTC. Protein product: CASSRMRQGRNEQFF.

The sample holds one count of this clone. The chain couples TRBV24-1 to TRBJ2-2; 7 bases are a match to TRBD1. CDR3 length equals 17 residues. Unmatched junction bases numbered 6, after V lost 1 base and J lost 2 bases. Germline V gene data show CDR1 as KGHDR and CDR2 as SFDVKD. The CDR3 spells CATSDFRGQLNTGELFF. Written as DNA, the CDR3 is TGTGCCACCAGTGATTTCCGGGGACAGCTTAACACCGGGGAGCTGTTTTTT.

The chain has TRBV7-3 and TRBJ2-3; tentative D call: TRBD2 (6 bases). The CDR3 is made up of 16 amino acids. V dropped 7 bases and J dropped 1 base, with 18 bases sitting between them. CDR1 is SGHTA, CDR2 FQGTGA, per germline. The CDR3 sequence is CASTFPGWGGTDTQYF. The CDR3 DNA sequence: TGTGCCAGCACCTTTCCAGGGTGGGGGGGCACAGATACGCAGTATTTT.

CDR3 bases: TGTGCCAGCAGCGCTGACCTTAGGGGGTTTAGGGCTTTCTTT. Its protein product is CASSADLRGFRAFF. V usage is TRBV3-1 (or the pseudogene TRBV3-2) and J usage is TRBJ1-1, with a weak D call TRBD1 (6 bases). The CDR3 is 14 residues long. Trimming removed 5 bases at V and 11 bases at J, with 21 bases between. CDR1 and CDR2 (germline): LGHDT, YNNKEL (reference sequence).

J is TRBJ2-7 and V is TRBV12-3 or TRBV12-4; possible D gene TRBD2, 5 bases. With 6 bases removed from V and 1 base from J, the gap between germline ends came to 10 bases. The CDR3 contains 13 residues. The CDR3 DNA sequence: TGTGCCAGCAGCATCGGACTGTCCTACGAGCAGTACTTC. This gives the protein CASSIGLSYEQYF.

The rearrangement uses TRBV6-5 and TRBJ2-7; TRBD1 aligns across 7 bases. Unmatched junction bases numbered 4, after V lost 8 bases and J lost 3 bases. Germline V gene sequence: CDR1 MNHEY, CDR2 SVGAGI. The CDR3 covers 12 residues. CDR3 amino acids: CASGDSNYEQYF. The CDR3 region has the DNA TGTGCCAGCGGGGACAGTAACTACGAGCAGTACTTC.

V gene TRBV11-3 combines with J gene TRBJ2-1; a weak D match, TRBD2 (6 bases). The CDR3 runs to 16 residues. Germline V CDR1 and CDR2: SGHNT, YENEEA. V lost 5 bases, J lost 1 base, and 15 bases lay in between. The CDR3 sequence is CASSPRGAGSYNEQFF. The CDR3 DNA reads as TGTGCCAGCAGCCCTAGAGGGGCGGGGTCCTACAATGAGCAGTTCTTC.

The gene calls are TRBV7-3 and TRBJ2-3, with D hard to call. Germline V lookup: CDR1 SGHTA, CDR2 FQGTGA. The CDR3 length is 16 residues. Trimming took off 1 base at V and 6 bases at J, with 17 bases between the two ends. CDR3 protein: CASSLSGQVPGDTQYF. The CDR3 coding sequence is TGTGCCAGCAGCTTAAGTGGCCAGGTCCCTGGGGATACGCAGTATTTT.

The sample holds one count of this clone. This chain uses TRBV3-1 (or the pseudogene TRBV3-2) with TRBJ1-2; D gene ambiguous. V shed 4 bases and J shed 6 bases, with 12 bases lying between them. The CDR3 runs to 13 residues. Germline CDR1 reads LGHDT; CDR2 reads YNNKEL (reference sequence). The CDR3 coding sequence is TGTGCCAGCAGCCTCCCTAACGGGAATGGCTACACCTTC. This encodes CASSLPNGNGYTF.

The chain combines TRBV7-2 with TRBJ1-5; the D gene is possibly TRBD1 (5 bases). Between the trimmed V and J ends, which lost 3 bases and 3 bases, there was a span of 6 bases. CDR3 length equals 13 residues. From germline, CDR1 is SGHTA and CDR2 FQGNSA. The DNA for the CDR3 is TGTGCCAGCAGCTTTGGGGCCAATCAGCCCCAGCATTTT. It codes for CASSFGANQPQHF.

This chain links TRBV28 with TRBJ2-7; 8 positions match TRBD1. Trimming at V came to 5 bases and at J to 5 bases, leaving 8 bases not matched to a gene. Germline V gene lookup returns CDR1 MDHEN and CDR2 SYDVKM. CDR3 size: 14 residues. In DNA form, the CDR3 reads TGTGCCAGCAGTGAAACAGGGGGAGAGGACGAGCAGTACTTC. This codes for CASSETGGEDEQYF.

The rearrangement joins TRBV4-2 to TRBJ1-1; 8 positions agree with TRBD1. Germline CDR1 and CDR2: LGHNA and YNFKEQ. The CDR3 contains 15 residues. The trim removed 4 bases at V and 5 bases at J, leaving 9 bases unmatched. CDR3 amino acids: CASSPRTGRTTEAFF. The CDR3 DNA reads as TGTGCCAGCAGCCCAAGGACAGGGCGGACGACTGAAGCTTTCTTT.

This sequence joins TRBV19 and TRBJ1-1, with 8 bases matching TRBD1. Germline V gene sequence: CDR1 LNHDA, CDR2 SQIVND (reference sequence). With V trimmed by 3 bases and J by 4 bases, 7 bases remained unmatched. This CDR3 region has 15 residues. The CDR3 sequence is CASSMVTGAPTEAFF. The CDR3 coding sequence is TGTGCCAGTAGTATGGTGACAGGGGCGCCCACTGAAGCTTTCTTT.

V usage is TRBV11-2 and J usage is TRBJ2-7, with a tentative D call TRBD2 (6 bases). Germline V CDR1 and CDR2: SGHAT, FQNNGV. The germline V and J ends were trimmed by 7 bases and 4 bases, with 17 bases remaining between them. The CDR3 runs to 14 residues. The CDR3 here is CASTRGAELYEQYF. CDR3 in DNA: TGTGCCAGCACCCGCGGGGCAGAGCTTTACGAGCAGTACTTC.

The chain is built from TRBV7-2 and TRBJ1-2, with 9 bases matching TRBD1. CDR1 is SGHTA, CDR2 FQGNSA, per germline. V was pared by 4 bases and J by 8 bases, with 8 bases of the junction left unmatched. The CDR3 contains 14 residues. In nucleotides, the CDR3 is TGTGCCAGCAGCTATGCCCGGGACAGGGACGGCTACACCTTC. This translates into CASSYARDRDGYTF.

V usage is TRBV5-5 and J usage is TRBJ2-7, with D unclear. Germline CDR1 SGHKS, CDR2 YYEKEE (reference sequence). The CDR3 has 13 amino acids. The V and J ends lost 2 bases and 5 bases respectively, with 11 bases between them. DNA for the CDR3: TGTGCCAGCAGCTTCCTAGTATCCGACGAGCAGTACTTC. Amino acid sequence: CASSFLVSDEQYF.

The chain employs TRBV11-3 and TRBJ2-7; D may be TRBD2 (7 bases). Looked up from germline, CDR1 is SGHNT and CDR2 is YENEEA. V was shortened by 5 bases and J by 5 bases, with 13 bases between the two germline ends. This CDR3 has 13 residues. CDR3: CASSLGGVNEQYF. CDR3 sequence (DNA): TGTGCCAGCAGCCTAGGGGGGGTCAACGAGCAGTACTTC.

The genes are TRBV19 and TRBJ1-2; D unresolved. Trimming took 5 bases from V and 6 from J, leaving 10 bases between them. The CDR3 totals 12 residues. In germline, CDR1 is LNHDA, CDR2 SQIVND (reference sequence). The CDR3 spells CASSAWRDGYTF. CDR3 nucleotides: TGTGCCAGTAGTGCCTGGAGGGATGGCTACACCTTC.

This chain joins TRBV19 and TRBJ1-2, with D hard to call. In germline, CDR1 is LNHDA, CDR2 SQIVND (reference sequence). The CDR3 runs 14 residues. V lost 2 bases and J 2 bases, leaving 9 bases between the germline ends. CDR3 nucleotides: TGTGCCAGTAGTATAACGGGAGGGAACTATGGCTACACCTTC. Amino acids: CASSITGGNYGYTF.

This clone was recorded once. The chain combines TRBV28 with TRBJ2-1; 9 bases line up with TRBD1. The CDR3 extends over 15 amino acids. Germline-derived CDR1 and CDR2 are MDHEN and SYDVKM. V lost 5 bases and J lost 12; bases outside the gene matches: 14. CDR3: CASSPGTGKYPRQFF. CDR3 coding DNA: TGTGCCAGCAGTCCAGGGACAGGGAAATATCCACGGCAGTTCTTC. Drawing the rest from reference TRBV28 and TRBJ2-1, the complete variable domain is DVKVTQSSRYLVKRTGEKVFLECVQDMDHENMFWYRQDPGLGLRLIYFSYDVKMKEKGDIPEGYSVSREKKERFSLILESASTNQTSMYLCASSPGTGKYPRQFFGPGTRLTVL.